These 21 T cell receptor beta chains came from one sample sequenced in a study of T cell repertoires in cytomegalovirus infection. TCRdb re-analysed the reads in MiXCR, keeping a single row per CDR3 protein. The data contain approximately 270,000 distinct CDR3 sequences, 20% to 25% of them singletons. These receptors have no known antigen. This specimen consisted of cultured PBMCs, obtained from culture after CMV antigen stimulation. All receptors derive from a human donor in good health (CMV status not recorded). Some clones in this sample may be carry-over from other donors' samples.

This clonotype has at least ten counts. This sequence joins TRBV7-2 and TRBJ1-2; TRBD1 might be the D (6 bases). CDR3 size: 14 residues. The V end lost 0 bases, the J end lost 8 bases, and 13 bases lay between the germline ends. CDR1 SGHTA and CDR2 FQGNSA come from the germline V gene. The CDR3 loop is CASSLATGLRGYTF. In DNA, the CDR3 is TGTGCCAGCAGCTTAGCCACAGGGCTTCGCGGCTACACCTTC. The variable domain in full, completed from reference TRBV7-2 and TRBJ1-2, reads GAGVSQSPSNKVTEKGKDVELRCDPISGHTALYWYRQSLGQGLEFLIYFQGNSAPDKSGLPSDRFSAERTGGSVSTLTIQRTQQEDSAVYLCASSLATGLRGYTFGSGTRLTVV.

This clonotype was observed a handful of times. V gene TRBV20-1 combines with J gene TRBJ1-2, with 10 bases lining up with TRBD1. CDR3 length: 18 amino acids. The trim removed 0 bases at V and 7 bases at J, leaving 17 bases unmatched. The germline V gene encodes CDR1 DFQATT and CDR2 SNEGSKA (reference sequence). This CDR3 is CSARDRQKDRGLRRGYTF. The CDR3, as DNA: TGCAGTGCTAGAGATCGGCAGAAAGACAGGGGGCTGAGACGTGGCTACACCTTC.

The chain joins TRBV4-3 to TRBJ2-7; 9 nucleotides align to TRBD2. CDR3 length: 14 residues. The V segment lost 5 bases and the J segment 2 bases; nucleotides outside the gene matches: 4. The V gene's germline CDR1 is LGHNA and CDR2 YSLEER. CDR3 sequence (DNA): TGCGCCAGCAGCGTCAAGCGGGGGGCCTACGAGCAGTACTTC. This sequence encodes CASSVKRGAYEQYF.

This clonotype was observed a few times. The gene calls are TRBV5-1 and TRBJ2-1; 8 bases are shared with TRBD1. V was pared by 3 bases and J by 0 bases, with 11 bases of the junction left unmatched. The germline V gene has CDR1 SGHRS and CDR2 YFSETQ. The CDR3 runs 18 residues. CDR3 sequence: CASSSQPSDRGSYNEQFF. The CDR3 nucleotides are TGCGCCAGCAGCTCCCAACCCTCAGACAGGGGCTCCTACAATGAGCAGTTCTTC.

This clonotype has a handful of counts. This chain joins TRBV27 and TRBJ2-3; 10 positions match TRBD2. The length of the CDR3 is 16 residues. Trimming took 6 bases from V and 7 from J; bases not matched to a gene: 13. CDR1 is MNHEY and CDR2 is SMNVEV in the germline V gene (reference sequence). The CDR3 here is CASSIIAGGRIYTQYF. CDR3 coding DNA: TGTGCCAGCAGCATAATAGCGGGAGGAAGGATATATACGCAGTATTTT.

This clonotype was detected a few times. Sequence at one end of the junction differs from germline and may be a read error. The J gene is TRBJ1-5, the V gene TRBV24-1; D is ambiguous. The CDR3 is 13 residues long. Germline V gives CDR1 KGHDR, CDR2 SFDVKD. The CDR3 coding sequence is TGTGCCACCAGTTTATTGGAGTATCAGCTCCAGCATTTT. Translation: CATSLLEYQLQHF.

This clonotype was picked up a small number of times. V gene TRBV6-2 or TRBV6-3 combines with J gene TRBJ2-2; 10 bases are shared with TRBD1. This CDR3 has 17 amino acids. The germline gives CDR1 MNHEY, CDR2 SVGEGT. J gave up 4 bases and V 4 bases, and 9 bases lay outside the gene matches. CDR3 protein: CASSFSGTGESTGELFF. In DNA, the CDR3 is TGTGCCAGCAGTTTCTCCGGGACAGGGGAGAGCACCGGGGAGCTGTTTTTT.

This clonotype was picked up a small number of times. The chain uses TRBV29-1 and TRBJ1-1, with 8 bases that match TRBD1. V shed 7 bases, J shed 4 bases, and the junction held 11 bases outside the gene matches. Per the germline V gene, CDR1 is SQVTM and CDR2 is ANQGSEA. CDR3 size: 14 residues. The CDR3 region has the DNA TGCAGCGCCTACCCAGGGGGCTGGGGCACTGAAGCTTTCTTT. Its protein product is CSAYPGGWGTEAFF.

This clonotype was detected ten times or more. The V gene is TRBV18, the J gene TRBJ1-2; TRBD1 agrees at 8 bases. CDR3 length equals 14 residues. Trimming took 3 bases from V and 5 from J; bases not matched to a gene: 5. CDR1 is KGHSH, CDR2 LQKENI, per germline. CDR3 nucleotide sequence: TGTGCCAGCTCACCGGGACAGGCAGAATATGGCTACACCTTC. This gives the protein CASSPGQAEYGYTF.

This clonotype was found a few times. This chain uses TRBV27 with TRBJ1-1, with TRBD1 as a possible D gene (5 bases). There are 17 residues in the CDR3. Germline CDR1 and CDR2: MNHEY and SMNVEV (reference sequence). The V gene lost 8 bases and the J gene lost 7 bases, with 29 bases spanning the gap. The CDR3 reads CASGPWQGGGLINEAFF. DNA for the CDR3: TGTGCCAGCGGACCCTGGCAGGGAGGCGGATTGATAAATGAAGCTTTCTTT.

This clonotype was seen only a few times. Written as DNA, the CDR3 is TGTGCCAGCAGCTTAGGGACAGCTCACACCGGAGGCGAGCAGTACGTC. It translates to CASSLGTAHTGGEQYV. The V call is TRBV7-6, the J call TRBJ2-7; D possibly corresponds to TRBD1 (6 bases). The V and J ends lost 1 base and 6 bases respectively, with 19 bases between them. Germline V CDR1 and CDR2: SGHVS, FNYEAQ. The CDR3 spans 16 residues.

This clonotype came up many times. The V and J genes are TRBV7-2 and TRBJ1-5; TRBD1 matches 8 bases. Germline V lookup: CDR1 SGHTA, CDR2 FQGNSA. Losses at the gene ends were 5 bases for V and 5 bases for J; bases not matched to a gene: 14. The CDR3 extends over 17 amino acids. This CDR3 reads CASSRGQGGFFHQPQHF. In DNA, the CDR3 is TGTGCCAGCAGCCGCGGACAGGGCGGGTTTTTCCATCAGCCCCAGCATTTT.

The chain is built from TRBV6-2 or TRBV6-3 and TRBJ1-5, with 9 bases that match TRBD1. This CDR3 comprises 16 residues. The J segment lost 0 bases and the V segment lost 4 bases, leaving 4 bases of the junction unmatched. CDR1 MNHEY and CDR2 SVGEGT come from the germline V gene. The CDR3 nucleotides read TGTGCCAGCAGTTGGACAGGGGACCATAGCAATCAGCCCCAGCATTTT. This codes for CASSWTGDHSNQPQHF.

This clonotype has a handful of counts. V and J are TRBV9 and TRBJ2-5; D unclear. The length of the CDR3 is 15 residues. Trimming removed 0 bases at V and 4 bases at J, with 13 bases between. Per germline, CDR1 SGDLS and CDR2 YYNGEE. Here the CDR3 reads CASSVADARPETQYF. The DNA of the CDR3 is TGTGCCAGCAGCGTAGCTGACGCTCGCCCAGAGACCCAGTACTTC.

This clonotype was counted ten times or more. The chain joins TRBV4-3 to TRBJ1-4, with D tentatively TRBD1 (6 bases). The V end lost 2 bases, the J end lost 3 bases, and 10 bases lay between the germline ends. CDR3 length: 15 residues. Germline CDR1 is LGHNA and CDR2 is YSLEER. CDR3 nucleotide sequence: TGCGCCAGCAGCCAAAAGGGGGAGGCTAATGAAAAACTGTTTTTT. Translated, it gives CASSQKGEANEKLFF.

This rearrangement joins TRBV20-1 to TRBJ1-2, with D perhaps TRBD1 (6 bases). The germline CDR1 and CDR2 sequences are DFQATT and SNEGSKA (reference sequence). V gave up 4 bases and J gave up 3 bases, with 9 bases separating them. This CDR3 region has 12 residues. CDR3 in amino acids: CSATRTDYGYTF. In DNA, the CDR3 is TGCAGTGCTACCCGGACAGACTATGGCTACACCTTC.

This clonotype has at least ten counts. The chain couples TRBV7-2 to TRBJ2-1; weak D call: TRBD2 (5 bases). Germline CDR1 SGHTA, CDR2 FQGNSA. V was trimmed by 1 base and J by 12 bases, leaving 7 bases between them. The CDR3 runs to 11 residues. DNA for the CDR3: TGTGCCAGCAGCTTAGGACGGGGGCAGTTCTTC. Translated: CASSLGRGQFF.

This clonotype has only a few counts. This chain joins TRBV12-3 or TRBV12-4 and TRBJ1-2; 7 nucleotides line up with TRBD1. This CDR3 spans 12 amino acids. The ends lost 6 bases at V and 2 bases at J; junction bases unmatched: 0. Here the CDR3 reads CASRTGNYGYTF. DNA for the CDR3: TGTGCCAGCAGGACAGGGAACTATGGCTACACCTTC.

The DNA of the CDR3 is TGCGCCAGCAGCTCAACCGGGACAGTCATGGAGACCCAGTACTTC. Its translation: CASSSTGTVMETQYF. V is TRBV5-1 and J is TRBJ2-5; TRBD1 matches 7 bases. The CDR3 has 15 amino acids. Germline V gene sequence: CDR1 SGHRS, CDR2 YFSETQ. V lost 3 bases, J lost 5 bases, and 10 bases stayed unmatched.

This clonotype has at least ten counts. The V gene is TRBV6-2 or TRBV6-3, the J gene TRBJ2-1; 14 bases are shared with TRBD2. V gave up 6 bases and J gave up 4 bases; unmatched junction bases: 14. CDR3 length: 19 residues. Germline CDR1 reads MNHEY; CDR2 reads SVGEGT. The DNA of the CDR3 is TGTGCCAGCAGCCGAAGACTAGCGGGAGGGCCCTGGCAATACAATGAGCAGTTCTTC. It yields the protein CASSRRLAGGPWQYNEQFF.

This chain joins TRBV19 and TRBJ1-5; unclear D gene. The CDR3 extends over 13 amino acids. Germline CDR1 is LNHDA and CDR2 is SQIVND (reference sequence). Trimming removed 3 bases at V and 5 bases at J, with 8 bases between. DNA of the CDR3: TGTGCCAGTAGTATGGCCAGCTATCAGCCCCAGCATTTT. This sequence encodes CASSMASYQPQHF.